These 32 T cell receptor beta chains originate from one sample sequenced in a study of identical twins. One entry per CDR3 protein, called by TCRdb with MiXCR from the 5' RACE reads. The sample lists about 530,000 distinct CDR3 sequences; nearly 15% were seen once. A further study also used this sample, focusing on yellow fever vaccine responses in identical twins.

Sequencing used CD4+ T cells sorted from blood. The source is a woman aged 18-29 years in good health.

This chain joins TRBV5-6 and TRBJ2-5; 7 nucleotides line up with TRBD2. The V gene's germline CDR1 is SGHDT and CDR2 YYEEEE. V lost 3 bases and J lost 4; bases outside the gene matches: 6. The CDR3 is made up of 14 amino acids. CDR3 sequence (DNA): TGTGCCAGCAGCTGGGGGGGACTCTCAGAGACCCAGTACTTC. The encoded protein is CASSWGGLSETQYF.

This rearrangement joins TRBV5-6 to TRBJ2-7, with 7 bases aligning to TRBD1. Germline values: CDR1 SGHDT, CDR2 YYEEEE. V dropped 4 bases and J dropped 5; count of bases not matched to a gene: 9. The CDR3 consists of 14 residues. For the CDR3, the DNA is TGTGCCAGCAGCAGAGGACAGGTGGGTCACGAGCAGTACGTC. This translates into CASSRGQVGHEQYV.

This chain connects TRBV12-3 or TRBV12-4 to TRBJ2-1; no firm D call. V gave up 8 bases and J gave up 7 bases, with 15 bases separating them. The CDR3 runs 13 residues. CDR3 loop: CASGDLRVNEQFF. The CDR3 DNA reads as TGTGCCAGCGGGGATCTTCGGGTTAATGAGCAGTTCTTC.

The CDR3 nucleotides read TGCGCCAGCAGCCGGACTAGCGTGAACAATGAGCAGTTCTTC. It codes for CASSRTSVNNEQFF. This rearrangement joins TRBV5-1 to TRBJ2-1; the match to TRBD2 covers 9 bases. The germline V gene encodes CDR1 SGHRS and CDR2 YFSETQ. This CDR3 has 14 residues. Trimming removed 4 bases from V and 5 bases from J; junction bases left unmatched: 4.

The chain joins TRBV20-1 to TRBJ2-7; possible D gene TRBD1, 6 bases. The V gene lost 5 bases and the J gene lost 4 bases, with 15 bases spanning the gap. This CDR3 has 13 residues. From germline, CDR1 is DFQATT and CDR2 SNEGSKA (reference sequence). CDR3 nucleotides: TGCAGTGCTTTACAGGGAGTTTTATACGAGCAGTACTTC. Amino acids: CSALQGVLYEQYF.

This clonotype was counted a few times. The chain links TRBV14 to TRBJ2-1, with TRBD1 as a possible D gene (6 bases). This CDR3 has 14 residues. V lost 0 bases to trimming and J lost 10 bases, with 13 bases between them. Germline V gene lookup returns CDR1 SGHDN and CDR2 FVKESK. In DNA form, the CDR3 reads TGTGCCAGCAGCCAAGATGCAGGGGTGGCCGAGCAGTTCTTC. Protein: CASSQDAGVAEQFF. The whole variable domain, filled in from reference TRBV14 and TRBJ2-1, reads EAGVTQFPSHSVIEKGQTVTLRCDPISGHDNLYWYRRVMGKEIKFLLHFVKESKQDESGMPNNRFLAERTGGTYSTLKVQPAELEDSGVYFCASSQDAGVAEQFFGPGTRLTVL.

This clonotype was recorded a few times. The gene calls are TRBV15 and TRBJ1-6; D gene uncertain. The CDR3 has 15 residues. Trimming left V 6 bases short and J 10 bases short, with 19 bases between. From germline, CDR1 is LNHNV and CDR2 YYDKDF (reference sequence). CDR3 sequence reads: CATSIESQIRSPLHF. The CDR3 DNA reads TGTGCCACCAGTATAGAGTCCCAGATTAGGTCACCCCTCCACTTT.

This clonotype was seen ten or more times. The chain links TRBV20-1 to TRBJ2-7; 9 nucleotides agree with TRBD2. Trimming took 3 bases from V and 3 from J; bases not matched to a gene: 9. The length of the CDR3 is 15 residues. Germline CDR1 DFQATT, CDR2 SNEGSKA (reference sequence). DNA of the CDR3: TGCAGTGCTAGGGATACAGCGGGAGGAGACTACGAGCAGTACTTC. It codes for CSARDTAGGDYEQYF.

V gene TRBV28 combines with J gene TRBJ2-5, with TRBD1 matching over 8 bases. This CDR3 contains 13 residues. V was pared by 6 bases and J by 5 bases, with 5 bases of the junction left unmatched. The V gene's germline CDR1 is MDHEN and CDR2 SYDVKM. The CDR3 is CASRAGGAETQYF. For the CDR3, the DNA is TGTGCCAGCAGGGCAGGGGGCGCCGAGACCCAGTACTTC.

This clonotype has only a few counts. The chain combines TRBV2 with TRBJ1-3; D is possibly TRBD1 (5 bases). This CDR3 comprises 15 residues. The germline V and J ends were trimmed by 8 bases and 0 bases, with 14 bases remaining between them. The germline gives CDR1 SNHLY, CDR2 FYNNEI. CDR3 sequence: CASGGTTYSGNTIYF. CDR3 nucleotide sequence: TGTGCCAGCGGGGGGACGACCTACTCTGGAAACACCATATATTTT. Full variable domain (remainder filled in from reference TRBV2 and TRBJ1-3): EPEVTQTPSHQVTQMGQEVILRCVPISNHLYFYWYRQILGQKVEFLVSFYNNEISEKSEIFDDQFSVERPDGSNFTLKIRSTKLEDSAMYFCASGGTTYSGNTIYFGEGSWLTVV.

This clonotype was counted only a few times. The chain uses TRBV20-1 and TRBJ1-2; possible D gene TRBD1, 5 bases. Trimming cost V 6 bases and J 6 bases, with 17 bases left between them. This CDR3 region has 13 residues. Germline CDR1 DFQATT, CDR2 SNEGSKA (reference sequence). Written as DNA, the CDR3 is TGCAGTGCGTCGAAGTGGGAGGGGAATGGCTACACCTTC. The encoded protein is CSASKWEGNGYTF.

The chain uses TRBV2 and TRBJ2-7; the match to TRBD2 covers 7 bases. The ends lost 4 bases at V and 3 bases at J; junction bases unmatched: 9. This CDR3 has 15 amino acids. In germline, CDR1 is SNHLY, CDR2 FYNNEI. CDR3 amino acids: CASSAGGGGGYEQYF. CDR3 nucleotide sequence: TGTGCCAGCAGTGCGGGTGGGGGGGGAGGCTACGAGCAGTACTTC.

In its sample, this clonotype was seen a few times. The J gene is TRBJ1-3, the V gene TRBV12-3 or TRBV12-4, with unresolved D. The CDR3 has 13 residues. The V end lost 3 bases, the J end lost 4 bases, and 7 bases lay between the germline ends. CDR3 sequence: CASSLGSGNTIYF. The CDR3, as DNA: TGTGCCAGCAGTTTGGGCAGCGGAAACACCATATATTTT.

The V call is TRBV10-3, the J call TRBJ1-1; D gene uncertain. The germline V gene encodes CDR1 ENHRY and CDR2 SYGVKD. Trimming stripped 0 bases from V and 7 bases from J, with 6 bases between. The CDR3 has 12 amino acids. The DNA of the CDR3 is TGTGCCATCAGTGAGTCGGCGGATGAAGCTTTCTTT. It translates to CAISESADEAFF.

The genes are TRBV12-3 or TRBV12-4 and TRBJ2-1; the match to TRBD2 covers 11 bases. This CDR3 comprises 14 residues. V was pared by 3 bases and J by 9 bases, with 4 bases of the junction left unmatched. In DNA, the CDR3 is TGTGCCAGCAGTTTGTCTAGCGGGAGGACTGAGCAGTTCTTC. As protein: CASSLSSGRTEQFF.

The sample holds a few counts of this clonotype. The rearrangement joins TRBV5-1 to TRBJ2-1; D remains unclear. V was trimmed by 1 base and J by 0 bases, leaving 11 bases between them. CDR1 is SGHRS and CDR2 is YFSETQ in the germline V gene. This CDR3 has 16 residues. Here the CDR3 DNA reads TGCGCCAGCAGCTTGTCTACCGGAAACTCCTACAATGAGCAGTTCTTC. Translation gives CASSLSTGNSYNEQFF.

This clonotype came up a few times. The genes are TRBV12-3 or TRBV12-4 and TRBJ2-1, with 10 bases lining up with TRBD2. V shed 1 base, J shed 6 bases, and the junction held 3 bases outside the gene matches. The CDR3 length is 15 residues. The chain's CDR3 is CASSLEVAGGNEQFF. CDR3 in DNA: TGTGCCAGCAGTTTAGAGGTAGCGGGAGGCAATGAGCAGTTCTTC.

The chain joins TRBV5-1 to TRBJ2-2, with D perhaps matching TRBD2 (5 bases). The V end was cut by 4 bases, the J end by 0 bases, with 13 bases between. From germline, CDR1 is SGHRS and CDR2 YFSETQ. The CDR3 is made up of 16 amino acids. For the CDR3, the DNA is TGCGCCAGCAGCCGTGGAGGCAGCGCGAACACCGGGGAGCTGTTTTTT. The encoded protein is CASSRGGSANTGELFF.

This clonotype was detected only a few times. The rearrangement uses TRBV7-9 and TRBJ1-1; TRBD1 is a possible D gene (6 bases). V was pared by 10 bases and J by 0 bases, with 12 bases between. This CDR3 has 13 amino acids. The germline V gene has CDR1 SEHNR and CDR2 FQNEAQ (reference sequence). The CDR3 bases are TGTGCCATCGAGACAGGCATGAACACTGAAGCTTTCTTT. It codes for CAIETGMNTEAFF.

In this sample, this clonotype turned up a few times. V is TRBV5-1 and J is TRBJ1-3, with 7 bases fitting TRBD1. CDR1 is SGHRS and CDR2 is YFSETQ in the germline V gene. The CDR3 runs to 16 residues. Trimming took 0 bases from V and 0 from J; bases not matched to a gene: 3. CDR3 in amino acids: CASSLAGTASGNTIYF. The CDR3 DNA is TGCGCCAGCAGCTTGGCCGGGACAGCCTCTGGAAACACCATATATTTT.

In this sample, this clonotype turned up a few times. This chain joins TRBV10-3 and TRBJ1-1, with D maybe TRBD1 (6 bases). The CDR3 is 14 amino acids. Germline V gene data show CDR1 as ENHRY and CDR2 as SYGVKD. V lost 3 bases and J lost 5, with 13 bases in between. Here the CDR3 reads CAISDGGRKTEAFF. CDR3 nucleotides: TGTGCCATCAGTGATGGGGGCAGGAAAACTGAAGCTTTCTTT.

The chain has TRBV5-1 and TRBJ2-1; a weak D match, TRBD2 (6 bases). Germline loops: CDR1 SGHRS, CDR2 YFSETQ. Trimming shortened V by 0 bases and J by 6 bases, and 7 bases separated the two germline ends. This CDR3 has 13 residues. The CDR3 region has the DNA TGCGCCAGCAGCTTGGGGGACTTCAATGAGCAGTTCTTC. Translated, it gives CASSLGDFNEQFF.

In this sample, this clonotype turned up many times. The rearrangement links TRBV4-2 to TRBJ1-1; no firm D call. In germline, CDR1 is LGHNA, CDR2 YNFKEQ. The V end lost 5 bases, the J end lost 1 base, and 8 bases lay between the germline ends. The CDR3 is 13 residues long. CDR3 residues: CASSRVPNTEAFF. The CDR3 coding sequence is TGTGCCAGCAGCAGAGTACCGAACACTGAAGCTTTCTTT.

This clonotype was seen a few times. This chain joins TRBV29-1 and TRBJ1-2; 9 nucleotides align to TRBD1. The CDR3 length is 15 residues. Germline trimming cut 5 bases from V and 9 bases from J; bases unmatched to any gene: 16. Germline CDR1 and CDR2: SQVTM and ANQGSEA. The chain's CDR3 is CSVSTRLDRGGSYTF. For the CDR3, the DNA is TGCAGCGTTTCGACTCGCTTGGACAGGGGCGGGAGCTACACCTTC.

This clonotype turned up a few times. J is TRBJ2-3 and V is TRBV2; unclear D gene. V was pared by 7 bases and J by 2 bases, with 10 bases between. The CDR3 loop spans 13 amino acids. CDR1 and CDR2 (germline): SNHLY, FYNNEI. The CDR3 reads CASIEELTDTQYF. In nucleotides, the CDR3 is TGTGCCAGCATAGAGGAGCTCACAGATACGCAGTATTTT.

This clonotype appeared many times. The chain employs TRBV29-1 and TRBJ2-2, with 13 bases fitting TRBD2. Germline CDR1 SQVTM, CDR2 ANQGSEA. The CDR3 sequence is 16 residues long. V lost 2 bases to trimming and J lost 8 bases; unmatched junction nucleotides: 8. The CDR3 DNA reads as TGCAGCGTTGAACGACTAGCGGGAGGTTTTCAGGGGGAGCTGTTTTTT. This sequence encodes CSVERLAGGFQGELFF.

This clonotype occurred a few times. The chain has TRBV6-1 and TRBJ2-3; 9 bases match TRBD2. This CDR3 is built from 16 residues. J was trimmed by 0 bases and V by 5 bases; bases with no gene match: 6. Germline-derived CDR1 and CDR2 are MNHNS and SASEGT. The CDR3 here is CASSRGLAPSTDTQYF. CDR3 coding DNA: TGTGCCAGCAGTCGCGGACTAGCGCCTAGCACAGATACGCAGTATTTT.

This clonotype was recorded a few times. This rearrangement joins TRBV12-3 or TRBV12-4 to TRBJ2-3, with a weak D call TRBD1 (5 bases). Between the trimmed V and J ends, which lost 3 bases and 9 bases, there was a span of 16 bases. The CDR3 extends over 14 amino acids. For the CDR3, the DNA is TGTGCCAGCAGTTTTGAGCCTGCGCAGGGCACGCAGTATTTT. It codes for CASSFEPAQGTQYF.

This clonotype has only one observation. The rearrangement links TRBV6-5 to TRBJ2-7, with 9 bases identical to TRBD2. With 3 bases clipped from V and 6 bases from J, the junction kept 12 bases outside the gene matches. Germline lookup yields CDR1 MNHEY and CDR2 SVGAGI. CDR3 length: 16 residues. The CDR3 here is CASSYGPAGGPSEQYF. CDR3 sequence (DNA): TGTGCCAGCAGTTATGGGCCGGCGGGAGGGCCATCCGAGCAGTACTTC.

The V call is TRBV6-1, the J call TRBJ2-7; tentatively, D is TRBD1 (5 bases). Looked up from germline, CDR1 is MNHNS and CDR2 is SASEGT. Between the trimmed V and J ends, which lost 6 bases and 0 bases, there was a span of 15 bases. CDR3 length equals 15 residues. CDR3 DNA sequence: TGTGCCAGCAGGCCAGGGAACACGTTCTCCTACGAGCAGTACGTC. Translated, it gives CASRPGNTFSYEQYV.

This clonotype came up a few times. This chain uses TRBV5-1 with TRBJ2-7, with a tentative D call TRBD2 (5 bases). Trimming removed 4 bases from V and 6 bases from J, with 11 bases in between. CDR3 length: 12 amino acids. The V gene's germline CDR1 is SGHRS and CDR2 YFSETQ. CDR3 protein: CASSLGVGEQYV. CDR3 sequence (DNA): TGCGCCAGCAGCCTCGGGGTTGGCGAGCAGTACGTC.

This clonotype was counted a few times. The V gene is TRBV5-1, the J gene TRBJ1-5, with D hard to call. Germline lookup yields CDR1 SGHRS and CDR2 YFSETQ. The CDR3 length is 15 residues. Deletions cut 10 bases from V and 2 bases from J, with 19 bases between. The CDR3 DNA reads TGCGCCCCGGGAACGGAACCTGGGGGCAATCAGCCCCAGCATTTT. Its protein is CAPGTEPGGNQPQHF.